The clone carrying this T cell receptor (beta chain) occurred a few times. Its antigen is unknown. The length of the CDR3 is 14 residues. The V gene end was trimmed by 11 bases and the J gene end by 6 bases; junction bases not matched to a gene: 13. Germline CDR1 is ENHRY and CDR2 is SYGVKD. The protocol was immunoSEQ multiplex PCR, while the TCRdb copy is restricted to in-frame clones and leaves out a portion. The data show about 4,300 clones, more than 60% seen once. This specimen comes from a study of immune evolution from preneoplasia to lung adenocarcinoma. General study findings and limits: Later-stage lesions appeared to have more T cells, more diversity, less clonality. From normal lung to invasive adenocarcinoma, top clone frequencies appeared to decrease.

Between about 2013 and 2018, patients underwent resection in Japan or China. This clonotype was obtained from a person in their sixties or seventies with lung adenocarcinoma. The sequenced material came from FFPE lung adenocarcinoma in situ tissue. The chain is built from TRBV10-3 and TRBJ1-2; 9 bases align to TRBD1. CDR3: CAVHRTGDRDGYTF. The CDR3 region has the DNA TGTGCCGTACACCGGACAGGGGATCGTGATGGCTACACCTTC.